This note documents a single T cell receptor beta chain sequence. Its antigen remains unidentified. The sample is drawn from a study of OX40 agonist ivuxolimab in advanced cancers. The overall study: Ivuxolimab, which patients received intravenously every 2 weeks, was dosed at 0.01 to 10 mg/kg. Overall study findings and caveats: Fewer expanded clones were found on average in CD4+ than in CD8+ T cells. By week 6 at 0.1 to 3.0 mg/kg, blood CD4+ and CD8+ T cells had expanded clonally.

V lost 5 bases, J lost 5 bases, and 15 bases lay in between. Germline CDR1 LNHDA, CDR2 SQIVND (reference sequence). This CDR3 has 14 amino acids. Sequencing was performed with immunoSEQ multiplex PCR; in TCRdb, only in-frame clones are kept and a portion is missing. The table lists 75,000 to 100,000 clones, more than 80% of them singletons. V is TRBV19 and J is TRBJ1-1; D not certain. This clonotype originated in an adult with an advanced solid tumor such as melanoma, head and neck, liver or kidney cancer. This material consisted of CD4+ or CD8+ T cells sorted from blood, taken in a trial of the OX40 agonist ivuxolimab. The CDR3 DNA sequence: TGTGCCAGTAGTCCCCCCTTTAGGGATACTGAAGCTTTCTTT. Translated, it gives CASSPPFRDTEAFF.